This T cell receptor (beta chain) was retrieved from a study of glioma-infiltrating T cells after dendritic cell vaccination. Across the whole study: At biweekly intervals, patients got three intradermal dendritic cell vaccine injections. Study observations and caveats: Only a small number of patients had complete blood and tumor samples.

CDR1 is MNHEY, CDR2 SVGAGI, per germline. The CDR3 sequence is 14 residues long. Unmatched junction bases numbered 9, after V lost 6 bases and J lost 6 bases. This sample's time point: after dendritic cell vaccination, including at tumor progression/relapse. TCRB CDR3 was amplified from 2 ug genomic DNA or less. The PCR used 60 V beta and 13 J beta primers. Only in-frame clones appear in the TCRdb table, and some are missing; sequencing was by immunoSEQ multiplex PCR. The repertoire has more than 95,000 clones, roughly 80% of them found once; the top ten carry 5.4%. Worth noting for this clone: Its antigen is still unknown.

This chain joins TRBV6-5 and TRBJ2-3, with 7 bases lining up with TRBD1. The sequence was obtained from a human donor with glioblastoma. The sample consisted of blood, taken after dendritic cell vaccination. The CDR3 is CASRDRISRDTQYF. CDR3 in DNA: TGTGCCAGCAGGGACAGGATTTCTAGGGATACGCAGTATTTT.